The 32 T cell receptor beta chains below come from one sample, sequenced in a study of blood T cell repertoires in COVID-19. TCRdb's copy holds only in-frame clones and misses some; the assay was immunoSEQ multiplex PCR. The sample yields about 240,000 clones, roughly 80% seen once. The sequenced sample consisted of peripheral blood. Receptors originate from a woman of 80 years or more with acute or convalescent COVID-19.

The count of this clone is one. The V and J genes are TRBV4-2 and TRBJ2-1, with 11 bases lining up with TRBD1. After removal of 3 bases from V and 6 bases from J, the junction contained 7 bases not matched to a gene. The CDR3 covers 16 residues. Germline CDR1 and CDR2: LGHNA and YNFKEQ. CDR3 sequence (DNA): TGTGCCAGCAGCCAGATCGGGACAGGGGGGTTCAATGAGCAGTTCTTC. Translated: CASSQIGTGGFNEQFF.

The rearrangement uses TRBV5-1 and TRBJ1-3, with no clear D. With 2 bases removed from V and 2 bases from J, the gap between germline ends came to 14 bases. The CDR3 spans 16 residues. Germline CDR1 is SGHRS and CDR2 is YFSETQ. The chain's CDR3 is CASSFAVGLTGNTIYF. DNA of the CDR3: TGCGCCAGCAGCTTTGCCGTAGGACTCACTGGAAACACCATATATTTT.

As to this clone: Other DNA sequences within the sample encode an identical CDR3. The rearrangement links TRBV19 to TRBJ1-1, with D possibly being TRBD1 (5 bases). The CDR3 has 12 amino acids. V gave up 3 bases and J gave up 7 bases, with 9 bases separating them. Germline assignment: CDR1 LNHDA and CDR2 SQIVND (reference sequence). CDR3: CASSIRGGEAFF. In DNA, the CDR3 is TGTGCCAGTAGTATTAGGGGCGGTGAAGCTTTCTTT.

This sequence joins TRBV2 and TRBJ2-3, with D possibly TRBD2 on 5 matching bases. The CDR3 extends over 12 amino acids. Trimming pared 7 bases from V and 6 bases from J, leaving 11 bases between. The germline CDR1 and CDR2 sequences are SNHLY and FYNNEI. The CDR3 nucleotides are TGTGCCAGCATGGGCCGCGGGGATACGCAGTATTTT. It codes for CASMGRGDTQYF. Supplemented by reference TRBV2 and TRBJ2-3, the full variable domain reads EPEVTQTPSHQVTQMGQEVILRCVPISNHLYFYWYRQILGQKVEFLVSFYNNEISEKSEIFDDQFSVERPDGSNFTLKIRSTKLEDSAMYFCASMGRGDTQYFGPGTRLTVL.

This sequence joins TRBV28 and TRBJ1-1; 9 nucleotides agree with TRBD1. The CDR3 totals 15 residues. Germline V gives CDR1 MDHEN, CDR2 SYDVKM. V lost 7 bases, J lost 1 base, and 7 bases stayed unmatched. The CDR3 sequence: CASTQGAIGNTEAFF. The CDR3 DNA follows: TGTGCCAGCACACAGGGGGCAATTGGGAACACTGAAGCTTTCTTT.

V and J are TRBV5-1 and TRBJ1-1, with 11 bases lining up with TRBD1. The CDR3 totals 16 residues. In germline, CDR1 is SGHRS, CDR2 YFSETQ. Trimming cost V 4 bases and J 5 bases; bases outside gene matches: 10. This CDR3 reads CASSHGTGGMGTEAFF. The DNA of the CDR3 is TGCGCCAGCAGCCATGGGACAGGGGGGATGGGGACTGAAGCTTTCTTT.

The chain recombines TRBV2 with TRBJ1-2; 8 nucleotides match TRBD1. Unmatched junction bases numbered 3, after V lost 2 bases and J lost 4 bases. This CDR3 spans 14 amino acids. Per germline, CDR1 SNHLY and CDR2 FYNNEI. The chain's CDR3 is CASSEIQGGYGYTF. The CDR3 DNA follows: TGTGCCAGCAGTGAAATACAGGGGGGCTATGGCTACACCTTC.

This chain joins TRBV19 and TRBJ2-3; 14 nucleotides agree with TRBD2. Germline assignment: CDR1 LNHDA and CDR2 SQIVND (reference sequence). The length of the CDR3 is 14 residues. The V and J ends lost 11 bases and 5 bases, in that order; junction bases with no gene match: 6. CDR3 nucleotides: TGTGCCCGTGGACTAGCGGGGGGCGAAGATACGCAGTATTTT. Its protein product is CARGLAGGEDTQYF.

The chain recombines TRBV6-2 or TRBV6-3 with TRBJ1-5; 10 nucleotides align to TRBD1. CDR1 MNHEY and CDR2 SVGEGT come from the germline V gene. The CDR3 is 17 residues long. Trimming cost V 3 bases and J 3 bases; bases outside gene matches: 8. The CDR3 DNA sequence: TGTGCCAGCAGTTATCACACCGGGACAGGGGTCAATCAGCCCCAGCATTTT. As protein: CASSYHTGTGVNQPQHF.

The chain employs TRBV30 and TRBJ1-5, with a weak D call TRBD1 (6 bases). The germline gives CDR1 GTSNPN, CDR2 SVGIG (reference sequence). The CDR3 loop spans 13 amino acids. Trimming pared 5 bases from V and 0 bases from J, leaving 8 bases between. CDR3 residues: CAWGGGSNQPQHF. The CDR3 DNA follows: TGTGCCTGGGGGGGCGGTAGCAATCAGCCCCAGCATTTT.

V and J are TRBV5-4 and TRBJ1-3; unclear D gene. The CDR3 runs 14 residues. V lost 0 bases, J lost 4 bases, and 8 bases lay in between. The germline V gene encodes CDR1 SGHNT and CDR2 YYREEE (reference sequence). The CDR3 coding sequence is TGTGCCAGCAGCTTGGACGCGGGGGGAAACACCATATATTTT. Translating it yields CASSLDAGGNTIYF.

As DNA, the CDR3 is TGTGCCAGCAGTTACTCGAGAGGCTCTGGAAACACCATATATTTT. This codes for CASSYSRGSGNTIYF. The rearrangement links TRBV6-5 to TRBJ1-3; D ambiguous. CDR3 length: 15 residues. Germline V gives CDR1 MNHEY, CDR2 SVGAGI. V gave up 0 bases and J gave up 0 bases, with 6 bases separating them.

The chain links TRBV12-2 to TRBJ1-6; the listed D gene, TRBD1, was not tested against the DNA. TRBV12-2 is marked as a pseudogene. This CDR3 comprises 15 residues. CDR3 residues: CASRPFDRNNSPLHF. The CDR3 nucleotides read TGTGCAAGTCGCCCATTCGACAGAAATAATTCACCCCTCCACTTT.

This clone came up many times. The chain joins TRBV9 to TRBJ2-3, with 12 bases identical to TRBD1. Trimming took 3 bases from V and 8 from J; bases not matched to a gene: 13. This CDR3 comprises 17 residues. Germline assignment: CDR1 SGDLS and CDR2 YYNGEE. DNA for the CDR3: TGTGCCAGCAGCGCTTCTCCCGGGACAGGGGGCTTGGGTACGCAGTATTTT. This sequence encodes CASSASPGTGGLGTQYF.

The chain joins TRBV10-3 to TRBJ1-1, with D possibly TRBD1 on 6 matching bases. Germline assignment: CDR1 ENHRY and CDR2 SYGVKD. Trimming pared 6 bases from V and 5 bases from J, leaving 19 bases between. This CDR3 contains 15 residues. CDR3 loop: CAISAQQGSGTEAFF. CDR3 sequence (DNA): TGTGCCATCAGCGCCCAACAGGGATCGGGGACTGAAGCTTTCTTT.

The genes are TRBV3-1 (or the pseudogene TRBV3-2) and TRBJ2-3; D is uncertain. Trimming removed 4 bases from V and 5 bases from J, with 13 bases in between. The CDR3 has 14 amino acids. In germline, CDR1 is LGHDT, CDR2 YNNKEL (reference sequence). For the CDR3, the DNA is TGTGCCAGCAGCCCGGGTGCCCCCCAAGATACGCAGTATTTT. Translated, it gives CASSPGAPQDTQYF.

The chain recombines TRBV2 with TRBJ2-5; 9 nucleotides line up with TRBD2. In germline, CDR1 is SNHLY, CDR2 FYNNEI. The CDR3 sequence is 14 residues long. V dropped 5 bases and J dropped 4; count of bases not matched to a gene: 5. CDR3 DNA: TGTGCCAGCAGTTTTAGCGGGGGAGGAGAGACCCAGTACTTC. This sequence encodes CASSFSGGGETQYF.

The V gene is TRBV5-1, the J gene TRBJ1-1, with 9 bases identical to TRBD1. The CDR3 loop spans 16 amino acids. Per germline, CDR1 SGHRS and CDR2 YFSETQ. Unmatched junction bases numbered 4, after V lost 0 bases and J lost 1 base. This CDR3 is CASSLEQGAANTEAFF. DNA of the CDR3: TGCGCCAGCAGCTTGGAACAGGGGGCTGCGAACACTGAAGCTTTCTTT.

CDR3 bases: TGTGCCTGGAGTGTAACCGGGTCCTACGAGCAGTACTTC. Residues: CAWSVTGSYEQYF. The J gene is TRBJ2-7, the V gene TRBV30; D is uncertain. The CDR3 spans 13 residues. Germline CDR1 GTSNPN, CDR2 SVGIG (reference sequence). V was pared by 0 bases and J by 1 base, with 7 bases between.

A single count supports this clone. The rearrangement links TRBV9 to TRBJ2-5; D perhaps matches TRBD1 (5 bases). The CDR3 contains 13 residues. Germline CDR1 reads SGDLS; CDR2 reads YYNGEE. Trimming removed 2 bases from V and 4 bases from J, with 9 bases in between. The chain's CDR3 is CASSVSGRETQYF. The CDR3 DNA reads TGTGCCAGCAGCGTCTCAGGGCGAGAGACCCAGTACTTC.

V gene TRBV11-2 combines with J gene TRBJ1-2; weak D call: TRBD1 (5 bases). Trimming stripped 4 bases from V and 6 bases from J, with 15 bases between. Germline CDR1 is SGHAT and CDR2 is FQNNGV. CDR3 length: 14 amino acids. Written as DNA, the CDR3 is TGTGCCAGCAGCTCTAGTGGGGGGAGACATGGCTACACCTTC. Amino acids: CASSSSGGRHGYTF.

The chain carries TRBV4-2 and TRBJ1-5; the D gene is possibly TRBD1 (6 bases). Germline V gene sequence: CDR1 LGHNA, CDR2 YNFKEQ. V dropped 4 bases and J dropped 0 bases, with 10 bases sitting between them. This CDR3 contains 15 residues. The CDR3 nucleotides read TGTGCCAGCAGCCGACAGGCGAATAGCAATCAGCCCCAGCATTTT. This encodes CASSRQANSNQPQHF.

This sequence joins TRBV18 and TRBJ2-1; no reliable D call. V was clipped by 3 bases and J by 6 bases, with 12 bases between them. Germline CDR1 and CDR2: KGHSH and LQKENI. The CDR3 consists of 14 residues. The CDR3: CASSPPPLVNEQFF. CDR3 nucleotide sequence: TGTGCCAGCTCACCGCCCCCTTTAGTCAATGAGCAGTTCTTC.

This clone was seen a single time. The V and J genes are TRBV7-2 and TRBJ1-2; TRBD1 agrees at 7 bases. V shed 5 bases, J shed 5 bases, and the junction held 5 bases outside the gene matches. Germline V gives CDR1 SGHTA, CDR2 FQGNSA. The CDR3 extends over 13 amino acids. CDR3 sequence (DNA): TGTGCCAGCAGCGCAGGGACAGAGTATGGCTACACCTTC. Translating it yields CASSAGTEYGYTF.

The gene calls are TRBV10-3 and TRBJ1-3, with a tentative D call TRBD1 (5 bases). The CDR3 length is 14 residues. Germline CDR1 is ENHRY and CDR2 is SYGVKD. V lost 1 base, J lost 5 bases, and 9 bases lay in between. CDR3 sequence: CAISEWGARNTIYF. The CDR3 nucleotides read TGTGCCATCAGTGAGTGGGGCGCCCGAAACACCATATATTTT.

This clone was seen just once. The chain has TRBV5-1 and TRBJ2-3, with 8 bases lining up with TRBD2. The CDR3 has 16 residues. The V segment lost 0 bases and the J segment 6 bases; nucleotides outside the gene matches: 9. CDR1 is SGHRS and CDR2 is YFSETQ in the germline V gene. The CDR3 loop is CASSLEGRGAVDTQYF. The CDR3 coding sequence is TGCGCCAGCAGCTTGGAGGGGCGGGGGGCCGTCGATACGCAGTATTTT.

The genes are TRBV2 and TRBJ1-6; weak D call: TRBD1 (6 bases). CDR1 SNHLY and CDR2 FYNNEI come from the germline V gene. The CDR3 totals 15 residues. Trimming took 6 bases from V and 2 from J, leaving 11 bases between them. This chain's CDR3 is CASSYDRTYNSPLHF. The CDR3 DNA is TGTGCCAGCAGCTATGACAGGACCTATAATTCACCCCTCCACTTT.

The chain joins TRBV7-3 to TRBJ2-7; D uncertain. The CDR3 is 13 residues long. Germline values: CDR1 SGHTA, CDR2 FQGTGA. Deletions cut 1 base from V and 1 base from J, with 5 bases between. The CDR3 region is CASSLIPSYEQYF. The CDR3 DNA reads as TGTGCCAGCAGCTTAATCCCTTCCTACGAGCAGTACTTC.

Only one count was recorded for this clone. The J gene is TRBJ2-3, the V gene TRBV7-2; 7 positions match TRBD2. This CDR3 contains 15 residues. Per germline, CDR1 SGHTA and CDR2 FQGNSA. V lost 1 base, J lost 1 base, and 2 bases stayed unmatched. The CDR3 nucleotides are TGTGCCAGCAGCTTAGAACGGGGGGGCACAGATACGCAGTATTTT. Translating it yields CASSLERGGTDTQYF.

This chain connects TRBV15 to TRBJ1-5, with 7 bases aligning to TRBD1. CDR1 is LNHNV, CDR2 YYDKDF, per germline (reference sequence). The CDR3 runs 15 residues. The ends lost 3 bases at V and 4 bases at J; junction bases unmatched: 6. The CDR3 bases are TGTGCCACCAGCAGCTTTGACAGGGTGAATCAGCCCCAGCATTTT. This sequence encodes CATSSFDRVNQPQHF.

The chain carries TRBV7-2 and TRBJ1-6; 8 bases agree with TRBD1. The CDR3 runs 16 residues. Germline CDR1 reads SGHTA; CDR2 reads FQGNSA. After removal of 8 bases from V and 9 bases from J, the junction contained 15 bases not matched to a gene. In DNA, the CDR3 is TGTGCCAGCCCTTCCGCCTCCGGGACAGGAATTTCACCCCTCCACTTT. It encodes CASPSASGTGISPLHF. The complete variable domain, with remaining parts taken from reference TRBV7-2 and TRBJ1-6, reads GAGVSQSPSNKVTEKGKDVELRCDPISGHTALYWYRQSLGQGLEFLIYFQGNSAPDKSGLPSDRFSAERTGGSVSTLTIQRTQQEDSAVYLCASPSASGTGISPLHFGNGTRLTVT.

This chain links TRBV2 with TRBJ1-5; the D is unclear. This CDR3 comprises 15 residues. Germline CDR1 and CDR2: SNHLY and FYNNEI. Trimming shortened V by 1 base and J by 0 bases, and 7 bases separated the two germline ends. The DNA of the CDR3 is TGTGCCAGCAGTGAAGACACATATAGCAATCAGCCCCAGCATTTT. It translates to CASSEDTYSNQPQHF.